The rows below give T cell receptor beta chains drawn from one sample of a study of OX40 agonist ivuxolimab in advanced cancers. Here immunoSEQ multiplex PCR was the method, and the copy in TCRdb shows in-frame clones only, minus some. The sample lists some 86,000 clones, roughly 94% occurring once. This specimen was CD4+ or CD8+ T cells sorted from blood, taken in a trial of the OX40 agonist ivuxolimab. The source of these receptors is an adult with an advanced solid tumor such as melanoma, head and neck, liver or kidney cancer. Both conserved end residues are part of each CDR3. The D gene is left open where the match is weak. Clone size is given for some rows only: seen once, a few or many times, or a class if the clone is expanded.

d_call | clone_size | j_call | cdr3_length | v_call | cdr3_aa | cdr3_nt
TRBD2 | - | TRBJ2-5 | 16 | TRBV5-1 | CASSSGLAGGQETQYF | TGCGCCAGCAGCTCGGGACTAGCGGGGGGGCAAGAGACCCAGTACTTC
- | - | TRBJ2-7 | 16 | TRBV25-1 | CASSEAEWQGVHEQYF | TGTGCCAGCAGTGAGGCGGAGTGGCAGGGAGTCCACGAGCAGTACTTC
- | - | TRBJ1-1 | 13 | TRBV25-1 | CASSLQLNTEAFF | TGTGCCAGCAGTCTCCAGTTGAACACTGAAGCTTTCTTT
- | - | TRBJ1-2 | 16 | TRBV4-1 | CASSQEWAEGNYGYTF | TGCGCCAGCAGCCAAGAATGGGCGGAGGGAAACTATGGCTACACCTTC
TRBD2 | - | TRBJ2-1 | 18 | TRBV11-2 | CASSLVNSGLAGDNEQFF | TGTGCCAGCAGCTTAGTAAATTCGGGACTAGCGGGAGACAATGAGCAGTTCTTC
- | - | TRBJ2-7 | 13 | TRBV7-9 | CASSFGASYEQYF | TGTGCCAGCAGCTTTGGAGCGTCCTACGAGCAGTACTTC
- | once | TRBJ2-5 | 15 | TRBV2 | CASRKTGAPQETQYF | TGTGCCAGCCGGAAAACGGGGGCCCCACAAGAGACCCAGTACTTC
- | once | TRBJ1-2 | 11 | TRBV2 | CASSAASGYTF | TGTGCCAGCAGTGCTGCGAGCGGCTACACCTTC
TRBD1 | - | TRBJ1-5 | 14 | TRBV27 | CASSFTGEWQPQHF | TGTGCCAGCAGTTTCACAGGGGAGTGGCAGCCCCAGCATTTT
TRBD1 | - | TRBJ1-6 | 15 | TRBV19 | CASNQGGHYNSPLHF | TGTGCCAGTAATCAGGGGGGACATTATAATTCACCCCTCCACTTT
- | - | TRBJ2-5 | 15 | TRBV6-6 | CASSYSGGPQETQYF | TGTGCCAGCAGTTACTCCGGAGGGCCCCAAGAGACCCAGTACTTC
TRBD2 | - | TRBJ2-5 | 15 | TRBV9 | CASSILAGDGETQYF | TGTGCCAGCAGCATCCTAGCGGGAGATGGGGAGACCCAGTACTTC
- | - | TRBJ2-5 | 12 | TRBV19 | CASLGVGETQYF | TGTGCCAGTCTTGGGGTCGGAGAGACCCAGTACTTC
- | few | TRBJ1-2 | 13 | TRBV27 | CASSSTEFYGYTF | TGTGCCAGCAGCTCTACAGAGTTCTATGGCTACACCTTC
- | - | TRBJ1-1 | 14 | TRBV28 | CASSWRGMGTEAFF | TGTGCCAGCAGCTGGCGGGGTATGGGTACTGAAGCTTTCTTT
- | - | TRBJ1-3 | 14 | TRBV19 | CASSIPGTRNTIYF | TGTGCCAGTAGTATTCCCGGGACAAGGAACACCATATATTTT
- | - | TRBJ2-1 | 12 | TRBV6-6 | CASSSTVNEQFF | TGTGCCAGCAGTTCAACAGTGAATGAGCAGTTCTTC
- | - | TRBJ1-5 | 15 | TRBV19 | CASTSLRNSNQPQHF | TGTGCCAGTACTAGTCTACGGAATAGCAATCAGCCCCAGCATTTT
TRBD1 | - | TRBJ2-7 | 15 | TRBV6-5 | CASSYGQGETYEQYF | TGTGCCAGCAGTTACGGACAGGGGGAAACCTACGAGCAGTACTTC
TRBD2 | - | TRBJ2-5 | 17 | TRBV7-8 | CASSLGTAGVGQETQYF | TGTGCCAGCAGCTTAGGCACGGCGGGAGTAGGGCAAGAGACCCAGTACTTC
TRBD2 | - | TRBJ2-7 | 17 | TRBV27 | CASRPLEPLAGHWEQYF | TGTGCCAGCAGACCTCTTGAGCCTCTAGCGGGGCATTGGGAGCAGTACTTC
- | - | TRBJ2-4 | 13 | TRBV5-4 | CASSDYIQNIQYF | TGTGCCAGTTCTGACTACATCCAAAACATTCAGTACTTC
TRBD2 | - | TRBJ2-1 | 18 | TRBV29-1 | CSVELTGLAGVPYNEQFF | TGCAGCGTTGAGTTAACCGGACTAGCGGGGGTACCATACAATGAGCAGTTCTTC
- | - | TRBJ2-1 | 17 | TRBV18 | CASSLSTGTGKGNEQFF | TGTGCCAGCTCCCTATCAACCGGGACTGGGAAGGGCAATGAGCAGTTCTTC
- | - | TRBJ1-1 | 14 | TRBV19 | CASNYGTPNTEAFF | TGTGCCAGTAACTACGGGACACCTAACACTGAAGCTTTCTTT
- | - | TRBJ2-4 | 14 | TRBV28 | CASSYGSEKNIQYF | TGTGCCAGCTCCTACGGGAGTGAGAAAAACATTCAGTACTTC
- | - | TRBJ1-5 | 17 | TRBV27 | CASSLSRGKQDNQPQHF | TGTGCCAGCAGTTTATCGAGGGGAAAACAGGACAATCAGCCCCAGCATTTT
- | - | TRBJ2-1 | 12 | TRBV6-5 | CASSYPPNEQFF | TGTGCCAGCAGTTACCCCCCCAATGAGCAGTTCTTC
- | - | TRBJ2-2 | 15 | TRBV5-4 | CASSLQRGGTGELFF | TGTGCCAGCAGCTTGCAAAGGGGAGGAACCGGGGAGCTGTTTTTT
TRBD2 | once | TRBJ2-1 | 14 | TRBV5-4 | CASSLSAGDNEQFF | TGTGCCAGCAGCCTATCTGCGGGAGACAATGAGCAGTTCTTC
TRBD1 | - | TRBJ2-7 | 15 | TRBV11-2 | CASSFDRTGAYEQYF | TGTGCCAGCAGCTTCGACAGGACAGGAGCCTACGAGCAGTACTTC
- | - | TRBJ1-1 | 14 | TRBV28 | CASSLSGGNTEAFF | TGTGCCAGCAGTTTAAGTGGCGGGAACACTGAAGCTTTCTTT
TRBD2 | - | TRBJ2-1 | 17 | TRBV4-1 | CASSQEGLAGVVAEQFF | TGCGCCAGCAGCCAAGAGGGACTAGCGGGAGTGGTCGCTGAGCAGTTCTTC
- | once | TRBJ2-1 | 13 | TRBV11-2 | CASRQAGYNEQFF | TGTGCCAGCAGACAAGCGGGTTACAATGAGCAGTTCTTC
- | - | TRBJ2-7 | 13 | TRBV28 | CASSPDGEYEQYF | TGTGCCAGCAGTCCTGATGGGGAATACGAGCAGTACTTC
TRBD2 | - | TRBJ2-1 | 19 | TRBV11-2 | CASSHKALAGLELFNEQFF | TGTGCCAGCAGCCACAAAGCACTAGCGGGCCTAGAACTATTCAATGAGCAGTTCTTC
TRBD1 | - | TRBJ2-7 | 15 | TRBV28 | CASSLRGPLSYEQYF | TGTGCCAGCAGTTTGAGGGGGCCCCTCTCCTACGAGCAGTACTTC
- | - | TRBJ2-3 | 16 | TRBV27 | CASSLSGALSTDTQYF | TGTGCCAGCAGTTTATCCGGGGCGTTAAGCACAGATACGCAGTATTTT
- | - | TRBJ2-3 | 17 | TRBV5-1 | CASSFGDLPWGTDTQYF | TGCGCCAGCAGCTTTGGGGATCTCCCGTGGGGCACAGATACGCAGTATTTT
- | - | TRBJ2-1 | 11 | TRBV7-9 | CASGTGRVQFF | TGTGCCAGTGGAACAGGGAGGGTGCAGTTCTTC
- | - | TRBJ1-2 | 13 | TRBV19 | CASTASGYYGYTF | TGTGCCAGTACAGCATCCGGGTACTATGGCTACACCTTC
- | once | TRBJ2-2 | 17 | TRBV4-2 | CASSQDRSGGGTGELFF | TGTGCCAGCAGCCAAGATCGCTCGGGGGGCGGAACCGGGGAGCTGTTTTTT
- | - | TRBJ2-7 | 16 | TRBV10-1 | CASSDEEPEASYEQYF | TGCGCCAGCAGCGATGAAGAGCCCGAAGCCTCCTACGAGCAGTACTTC
- | - | TRBJ1-2 | 11 | TRBV19 | CASTGAYGYTF | TGTGCCAGCACGGGCGCCTATGGCTACACCTTC
- | - | TRBJ2-7 | 15 | TRBV14 | CASSQDSFFPYEQYF | TGTGCCAGCAGCCAAGATAGTTTCTTCCCCTACGAGCAGTACTTC
TRBD1 | - | TRBJ1-2 | 13 | TRBV9 | CASSSGTVYGYTF | TGTGCCAGCAGCTCCGGGACAGTCTATGGCTACACCTTC
TRBD1 | - | TRBJ2-3 | 15 | TRBV9 | CASSAGQTSTDTQYF | TGTGCCAGCAGCGCGGGACAGACCAGCACAGATACGCAGTATTTT
- | - | TRBJ1-5 | 14 | TRBV27 | CASSPILGSQPQHF | TGTGCCAGCAGTCCTATTCTTGGAAGTCAGCCCCAGCATTTT
- | - | TRBJ2-6 | 14 | TRBV6-5 | CASKGLSGANVLTF | TGTGCCAGCAAAGGGCTTTCCGGGGCCAACGTCCTGACTTTC
TRBD1 | - | TRBJ1-3 | 18 | TRBV7-2 | CASSSDRSTGVYGNTIYF | TGTGCCAGCAGCTCGGACAGGTCCACGGGTGTATATGGAAACACCATATATTTT
TRBD1 | - | TRBJ2-7 | 13 | TRBV30 | CAWSVRTGNEQYF | TGTGCCTGGAGTGTACGGACAGGGAACGAGCAGTACTTC
TRBD2 | - | TRBJ2-2 | 16 | TRBV11-3 | CASSLIAGGNTGELFF | TGTGCCAGCAGCTTAATCGCGGGAGGTAACACCGGGGAGCTGTTTTTT
TRBD1 | - | TRBJ2-7 | 13 | TRBV27 | CASSLQGGHEQYF | TGTGCCAGCAGTTTACAAGGGGGCCACGAGCAGTACTTC